This T cell receptor beta chain was retrieved from a study of blood T cell repertoires in COVID-19. Per the authors' pipeline: Amplified reference gene primers provided the basis for estimating nucleated cell counts. Profiling relied on immunoSEQ multiplex PCR, and the TCRdb table lists in-frame clones only, not all of them. The V and J calls and clone size were taken over from that table, and D and trimming were inferred from the DNA. The sample has about 180,000 clones, more than 75% seen once. Followed over time, Seattle patients had been enrolled while infection was active. This receptor was identified in a person in their 70s with COVID-19, enrolled during active disease. Specimen: peripheral blood.

CDR3 nucleotides: TGTGCCAGTAGTATTACTCCGGGGGACGAAAAACTGTTTTTT. It yields the protein CASSITPGDEKLFF. The chain employs TRBV19 and TRBJ1-4, with D perhaps matching TRBD1 (5 bases). V was shortened by 3 bases and J by 8 bases, with 13 bases between the two germline ends. CDR3 length: 14 amino acids. Germline lookup yields CDR1 LNHDA and CDR2 SQIVND (reference sequence).